The clone carrying this T cell receptor (beta chain) appeared many times. The antigen remains undetermined. Amplified regions were TCR beta CDR3 sequences from RNA transcripts. RT-PCR in the first round (using the HTBI primer set) targeted the TCR CDR3. TCRdb recomputed calls from the multiplex PCR reads with MiXCR, one row per CDR3 protein. In the table there are 360,000 or so distinct CDR3 sequences, approximately 19% of which are singletons. Aged 18 to 65, the patients had hyperthyroidism that was newly diagnosed and had lasted under 2 months. Diagnoses used clinical symptoms, serum thyroxine and TRAb, thyroid ultrasound and orbital computed tomography. These data are taken from a study of T cells in Graves' hyperthyroidism and ophthalmopathy. General study points: Ophthalmopathy and stable hyperthyroidism were separated by a 13 V-J model. Among thyroid clonotypes expanded above 0.001, most also appeared in blood.

Germline V gene lookup returns CDR1 MNHEY and CDR2 SVGAGI. The CDR3 runs to 15 residues. V shed 2 bases and J shed 5 bases, with 15 bases lying between them. The sequence derives from a woman aged 18-29 years with Graves' hyperthyroidism. The sample taken for sequencing was blood. The chain couples TRBV6-5 to TRBJ1-2; no reliable D call. The CDR3 nucleotides read TGTGCCAGCAGTTACGGTGGCGGCAGCATGTATGGCTACACCTTC. Translation gives CASSYGGGSMYGYTF.